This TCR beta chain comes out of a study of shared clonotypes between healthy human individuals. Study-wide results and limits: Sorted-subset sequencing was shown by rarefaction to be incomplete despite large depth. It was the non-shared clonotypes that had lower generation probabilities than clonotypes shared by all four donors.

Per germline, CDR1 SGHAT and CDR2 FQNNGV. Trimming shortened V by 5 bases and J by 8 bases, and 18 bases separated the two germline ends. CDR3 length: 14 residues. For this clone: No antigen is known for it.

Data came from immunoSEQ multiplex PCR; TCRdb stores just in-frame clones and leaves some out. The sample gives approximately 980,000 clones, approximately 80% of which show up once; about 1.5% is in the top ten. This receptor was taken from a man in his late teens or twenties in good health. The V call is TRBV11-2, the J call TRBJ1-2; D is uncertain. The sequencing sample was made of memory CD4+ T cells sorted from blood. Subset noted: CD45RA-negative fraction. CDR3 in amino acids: CASSRALSREGYTF. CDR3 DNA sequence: TGTGCCAGCAGCCGAGCCCTATCTCGGGAAGGCTACACCTTC.